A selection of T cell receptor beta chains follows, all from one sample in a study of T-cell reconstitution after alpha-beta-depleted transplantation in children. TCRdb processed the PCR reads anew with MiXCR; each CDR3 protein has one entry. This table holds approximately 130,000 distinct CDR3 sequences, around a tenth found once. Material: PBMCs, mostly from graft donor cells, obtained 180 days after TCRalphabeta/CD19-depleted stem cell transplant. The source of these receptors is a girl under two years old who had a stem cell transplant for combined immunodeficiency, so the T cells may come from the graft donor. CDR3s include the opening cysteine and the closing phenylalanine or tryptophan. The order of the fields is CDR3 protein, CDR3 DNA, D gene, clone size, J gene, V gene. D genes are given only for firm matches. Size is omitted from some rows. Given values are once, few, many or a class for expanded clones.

CDR3: CASSQGGYLGELFF
DNA: TGCGCCAGCAGCCAAGGAGGATACCTCGGGGAGCTGTTTTTT
D: NA
size: few
J: TRBJ2-2
V: TRBV4-3

CDR3: CASSLRRGGERNTEAFF
DNA: TGCGCCAGCAGCTTGAGGAGGGGAGGGGAGAGGAACACTGAAGCTTTCTTT
D: NA
size: few
J: TRBJ1-1
V: TRBV5-1

CDR3: CAISGRGTDTQYF
DNA: TGTGCCATCAGTGGTCGAGGCACAGATACGCAGTATTTT
D: NA
size: NA
J: TRBJ2-3
V: TRBV10-3

CDR3: CAISVSGSSYNEQFF
DNA: TGTGCCATCAGTGTTAGCGGGAGCTCCTACAATGAGCAGTTCTTC
D: TRBD2
size: NA
J: TRBJ2-1
V: TRBV10-3

CDR3: CASSASVGNQPQHF
DNA: TGTGCCAGCAGCGCCTCCGTGGGGAATCAGCCCCAGCATTTT
D: NA
size: many
J: TRBJ1-5
V: TRBV9

CDR3: CASRADRASYNEQFF
DNA: TGTGCCAGCAGGGCCGACAGGGCCTCCTACAATGAGCAGTTCTTC
D: TRBD1
size: few
J: TRBJ2-1
V: TRBV2

CDR3: CSVCQGADEQYF
DNA: TGCAGCGTTTGTCAGGGGGCGGACGAGCAGTACTTC
D: TRBD1
size: NA
J: TRBJ2-7
V: TRBV29-1

CDR3: CASSSGLAGGTYNEQFF
DNA: TGTGCCAGCAGCTCAGGCTTAGCGGGGGGGACCTACAATGAGCAGTTCTTC
D: TRBD2
size: few
J: TRBJ2-1
V: TRBV7-2

CDR3: CSARGAGHGNSPLHF
DNA: TGCAGTGCTAGAGGGGCAGGTCACGGGAATTCACCCCTCCACTTT
D: NA
size: NA
J: TRBJ1-6
V: TRBV20-1

CDR3: CASSKGQGASPLHF
DNA: TGCGCCAGCAGCAAAGGACAGGGGGCTTCACCCCTCCACTTT
D: TRBD1
size: NA
J: TRBJ1-6
V: TRBV5-1

CDR3: CASSLNHYEQFF
DNA: TGTGCCAGCAGCCTCAACCACTATGAGCAGTTCTTC
D: NA
size: NA
J: TRBJ2-1
V: TRBV7-3

CDR3: CASSELFRASPYEQYF
DNA: TGTGCCAGCAGTGAACTTTTTAGGGCAAGCCCCTACGAGCAGTACTTC
D: NA
size: once
J: TRBJ2-7
V: TRBV2

CDR3: CSARGQQGYYEQYF
DNA: TGCAGTGCTAGAGGCCAACAGGGGTATTACGAGCAGTACTTC
D: TRBD1
size: few
J: TRBJ2-7
V: TRBV20-1

CDR3: CASSFSLAGTGELFF
DNA: TGTGCCAGCAGCTTTAGCCTAGCGGGGACCGGGGAGCTGTTTTTT
D: TRBD2
size: NA
J: TRBJ2-2
V: TRBV11-2

CDR3: CASSQDTTGNTIYF
DNA: TGTGCCAGCAGCCAAGATACGACGGGAAACACCATATATTTT
D: NA
size: few
J: TRBJ1-3
V: TRBV3-1

CDR3: CASSAGLARPKNIQYF
DNA: TGCGCCAGCAGTGCCGGACTAGCTCGGCCCAAAAACATTCAGTACTTC
D: TRBD2
size: few
J: TRBJ2-4
V: TRBV10-2

CDR3: CASSLSAGEVYEQYF
DNA: TGCGCCAGCAGCTTGTCGGCGGGAGAGGTCTACGAGCAGTACTTC
D: TRBD2
size: few
J: TRBJ2-7
V: TRBV5-1

CDR3: CASSYFRGPLSSPLHF
DNA: TGTGCCAGCAGTTACTTCAGGGGGCCTCTGTCCTCACCCCTCCACTTT
D: TRBD1
size: few
J: TRBJ1-6
V: TRBV6-5

CDR3: CASSRGLTDEQYF
DNA: TGTGCCAGCTCACGCGGCCTTACGGACGAGCAGTACTTC
D: NA
size: few
J: TRBJ2-7
V: TRBV18